The clone carrying this T cell receptor beta chain has more than one count but fewer than ten. Its matching antigen is unknown. This sample is part of a study of T-cell memory formation after mild COVID-19. Study conclusions and caveats: The main location of contracting CD4+ clones was CM and EM, and that of contracting CD8+ clones was EMRA. Pre-infection memory held some responding clones, suggesting pre-existing cross-reactive T cells responded.

V lost 4 bases, J lost 17 bases, and 17 bases stayed unmatched. The germline CDR1 and CDR2 sequences are SGHRS and YFSETQ. The CDR3 runs to 15 residues. From 5'RACE with constant-segment primers came TCR alpha and TCR beta cDNA libraries that carried sample barcodes and UMIs. TCRdb analysed the 5' RACE reads with MiXCR anew, one entry per CDR3 protein. The sample lists roughly 400,000 distinct CDR3 sequences, approximately 16% occurring once. The sequencing sample was made of PBMCs or a T cell subset sorted from them (not recorded which). The chain uses TRBV5-1 and TRBJ1-6; 8 nucleotides line up with TRBD1. This TCR derives from a young man who had mild COVID-19 (a few samples of this study predate the infection). Cell type and time point are not known. CDR3 region: CASSLGQGPSRDFHF. The CDR3 DNA reads as TGCGCCAGCAGCCTCGGACAGGGCCCCTCCAGGGATTTCCACTTT.